One T cell receptor (beta chain) is described in this entry. With 5 bases clipped from V and 5 bases from J, the junction kept 8 bases outside the gene matches. The germline V gene has CDR1 SGHTA and CDR2 FQGNSA. The CDR3 is made up of 14 amino acids. Generated by immunoSEQ multiplex PCR, the TCRdb table keeps only in-frame clones and is missing some. The sample shows under 200,000 clones, 70% to 90% of them seen only once. This entry is derived from a study of blood T cell repertoires in COVID-19. Study overall: Donors in the United States, Italy and Spain gave samples during acute or convalescent COVID-19. T cells, B-cell-depleted T cells, or PBMCs provided the cDNA or gDNA that served as material.

The rearrangement joins TRBV7-2 to TRBJ2-5, with 7 nucleotides matching TRBD1. The clonotype was recovered from a man aged 45-65 years with active or convalescent COVID-19. The sample comprised peripheral blood. The CDR3 nucleotides read TGTGCCAGCAGCCCCAAGACAGGGCGGGAGACCCAGTACTTC. It translates to CASSPKTGRETQYF.